The next 21 T cell receptor beta chains were all read from a single sample in a study of control samples from healthy donors and cancer patients. Sequenced by immunoSEQ multiplex PCR; TCRdb stores in-frame clones only, minus some. The sample has approximately 170,000 clones, roughly nine tenths seen once. The specimen sequenced was blood. These receptors were taken from a woman aged 30 to 39 in good health.

The gene calls are TRBV13 and TRBJ2-7; D ambiguous. This CDR3 has 11 residues. The germline V gene has CDR1 PRHDT and CDR2 FYEKMQ (reference sequence). Trimming shortened V by 5 bases and J by 3 bases, and 5 bases separated the two germline ends. In DNA form, the CDR3 reads TGTGCCAGCAGCCGCCGCTACGAGCAGTACTTC. This gives the protein CASSRRYEQYF.

The V and J genes are TRBV7-6 and TRBJ2-3; 11 bases agree with TRBD2. CDR3 length equals 17 residues. Unmatched junction bases numbered 4, after V lost 1 base and J lost 1 base. Germline assignment: CDR1 SGHVS and CDR2 FNYEAQ. The DNA for the CDR3 is TGTGCCAGCAGCTTAGGCTTACTAGCGGGAGGCACAGATACGCAGTATTTT. Protein: CASSLGLLAGGTDTQYF.

The V and J genes are TRBV19 and TRBJ1-1; no definite D call. The length of the CDR3 is 13 residues. The V gene's germline CDR1 is LNHDA and CDR2 SQIVND (reference sequence). Trimming took 5 bases from V and 2 from J, leaving 9 bases between them. The CDR3 here is CASSPSTNTEAFF. The CDR3 coding sequence is TGTGCCAGTAGTCCGTCCACTAACACTGAAGCTTTCTTT.

This clone was seen only a few times. The chain links TRBV5-1 to TRBJ2-1, with 12 nucleotides matching TRBD2. CDR3 length: 15 residues. V trimming: 4 bases; J trimming: 5 bases; junction bases outside the gene matches: 4. Looked up from germline, CDR1 is SGHRS and CDR2 is YFSETQ. The CDR3 nucleotides read TGCGCCAGCAGCCGACTAGCGGGGGCTAACAATGAGCAGTTCTTC. As protein: CASSRLAGANNEQFF.

The chain joins TRBV4-2 to TRBJ2-7, with D perhaps TRBD1 (5 bases). The V end was cut by 4 bases, the J end by 4 bases, with 17 bases between. The germline CDR1 and CDR2 sequences are LGHNA and YNFKEQ. The CDR3 loop spans 15 amino acids. The CDR3 coding sequence is TGTGCCAGCAGCCGAGAGACAGACCCAAGTTACGAGCAGTACTTC. Translated, it gives CASSRETDPSYEQYF.

This chain links TRBV18 with TRBJ1-5; 10 bases are shared with TRBD1. J lost 4 bases, V lost 3 bases, and 6 bases had no gene match. Germline CDR1 reads KGHSH; CDR2 reads LQKENI. CDR3 length: 16 residues. The CDR3 bases are TGTGCCAGCTCACCTCCCGGGACAGGGGCAAATCAGCCCCAGCATTTT. This translates into CASSPPGTGANQPQHF.

This clone occurred a few times. V gene TRBV9 combines with J gene TRBJ2-7; 12 nucleotides agree with TRBD1. The ends lost 4 bases at V and 7 bases at J; junction bases unmatched: 3. CDR1 and CDR2 (germline): SGDLS, YYNGEE. The CDR3 contains 13 residues. CDR3 nucleotide sequence: TGTGCCAGCAGCAGGGACAGGGGGCAGGAGCAGTACTTC. It yields the protein CASSRDRGQEQYF.

The chain employs TRBV29-1 and TRBJ1-2; no clear D. Germline V gene lookup returns CDR1 SQVTM and CDR2 ANQGSEA. The CDR3 contains 11 residues. V was clipped by 0 bases and J by 5 bases, with 4 bases between them. CDR3 sequence (DNA): TGCAGCGTTGAAGAGCATTATGGCTACACCTTC. Protein: CSVEEHYGYTF.

This clone appeared once. The same CDR3 arises from other DNA sequences in this sample as well. The rearrangement joins TRBV11-2 to TRBJ1-1; possible D gene TRBD1, 6 bases. The CDR3 loop spans 13 amino acids. Trimming left V 3 bases short and J 1 base short, with 6 bases between. Germline CDR1 reads SGHAT; CDR2 reads FQNNGV. The CDR3 coding sequence is TGTGCCAGCAGCTTGGGACAGAACACTGAAGCTTTCTTT. Residues: CASSLGQNTEAFF. The full variable domain, rest sourced from reference TRBV11-2 and TRBJ1-1, is EAGVAQSPRYKIIEKRQSVAFWCNPISGHATLYWYQQILGQGPKLLIQFQNNGVVDDSQLPKDRFSAERLKGVDSTLKIQPAKLEDSAVYLCASSLGQNTEAFFGQGTRLTVV.

The sample holds a few counts of this clone. This sample includes further DNA sequences coding for the same CDR3. DNA of the CDR3: TGTGCCAGCAGCGTAGCGGGGGGACCCTACGAGCAGTACTTC. Residues: CASSVAGGPYEQYF. The chain links TRBV9 to TRBJ2-7, with TRBD2 matching over 7 bases. CDR1 is SGDLS and CDR2 is YYNGEE in the germline V gene. CDR3 length: 14 amino acids. J was trimmed by 2 bases and V by 0 bases; bases with no gene match: 2.

Concerning this clone itself: This sample also contains other DNA sequences that code for the same CDR3. The DNA of the CDR3 is TGTGCCAGCAGCCCGCGACAGGGCTATAATTCACCCCTCCACTTT. Its protein product is CASSPRQGYNSPLHF. This sequence joins TRBV7-9 and TRBJ1-6, with 7 bases aligning to TRBD1. With V trimmed by 5 bases and J by 3 bases, 4 bases remained unmatched. The germline CDR1 and CDR2 sequences are SEHNR and FQNEAQ (reference sequence). The CDR3 has 15 residues.

This chain links TRBV28 with TRBJ1-3; 7 nucleotides agree with TRBD1. Germline CDR1 reads MDHEN; CDR2 reads SYDVKM. This CDR3 has 14 residues. Trimming removed 5 bases from V and 2 bases from J; junction bases left unmatched: 3. DNA of the CDR3: TGTGCCAGCAGTACCGGGACAGCTGGAAACACCATATATTTT. Translation: CASSTGTAGNTIYF.

Comment on this clone: The same CDR3 arises from other DNA sequences in this sample as well. V gene TRBV12-3 or TRBV12-4 combines with J gene TRBJ2-7; 8 bases align to TRBD1. V lost 3 bases, J lost 3 bases, and 1 base stayed unmatched. CDR3 length equals 13 residues. The CDR3 DNA reads TGTGCCAGCAGTTTTGGGACAGGCTACGAGCAGTACTTC. Protein: CASSFGTGYEQYF.

The rearrangement joins TRBV13 to TRBJ1-1, with 11 positions matching TRBD1. Germline assignment: CDR1 PRHDT and CDR2 FYEKMQ (reference sequence). The CDR3 covers 15 residues. With 1 base clipped from V and 6 bases from J, the junction kept 4 bases outside the gene matches. The CDR3 DNA reads as TGTGCCAGCAGCTTAGAGGGGACAGGGGGATCTGAAGCTTTCTTT. Its translation: CASSLEGTGGSEAFF.

The rearrangement joins TRBV2 to TRBJ1-4, with no clear D. This CDR3 contains 11 residues. The V gene lost 6 bases and the J gene lost 8 bases, with 7 bases spanning the gap. CDR1 and CDR2 (germline): SNHLY, FYNNEI. The CDR3 region is CASRDGEKLFF. The DNA for the CDR3 is TGTGCCAGCAGGGACGGGGAAAAACTGTTTTTT.

In its sample, this clone was seen a few times. The chain couples TRBV28 to TRBJ2-7; D ambiguous. This CDR3 region has 13 residues. The V and J ends lost 3 bases and 2 bases respectively, with 8 bases between them. Germline assignment: CDR1 MDHEN and CDR2 SYDVKM. CDR3: CASSLPVPYEQYF. The CDR3, as DNA: TGTGCCAGCAGTTTGCCAGTACCCTACGAGCAGTACTTC. Full variable domain (remainder filled in from reference TRBV28 and TRBJ2-7): DVKVTQSSRYLVKRTGEKVFLECVQDMDHENMFWYRQDPGLGLRLIYFSYDVKMKEKGDIPEGYSVSREKKERFSLILESASTNQTSMYLCASSLPVPYEQYFGPGTRLTVT.

The rearrangement joins TRBV20-1 to TRBJ1-1; TRBD1 is a possible D gene (6 bases). This CDR3 is built from 11 residues. V was trimmed by 5 bases and J by 10 bases, leaving 14 bases between them. In germline, CDR1 is DFQATT, CDR2 SNEGSKA (reference sequence). The CDR3 DNA sequence: TGCAGTGCTGGGGGGGCCCTTGGAGCTTTCTTT. It yields the protein CSAGGALGAFF.

The rearrangement joins TRBV7-2 to TRBJ2-3, with TRBD1 as a possible D gene (5 bases). This CDR3 comprises 14 residues. CDR1 is SGHTA and CDR2 is FQGNSA in the germline V gene. V lost 1 base to trimming and J lost 4 bases, with 9 bases between them. CDR3 loop: CASSLGKGSDTQYF. The DNA of the CDR3 is TGTGCCAGCAGCTTAGGGAAGGGGTCAGATACGCAGTATTTT.

This clone was counted once. The chain recombines TRBV7-8 with TRBJ1-4; 8 positions match TRBD1. V lost 6 bases to trimming and J lost 5 bases; unmatched junction nucleotides: 2. The CDR3 runs to 13 residues. Germline V gene sequence: CDR1 SGHVS, CDR2 FQNEAQ. The CDR3 coding sequence is TGTGCCAGCAGTGACAGGGGCAATGAAAAACTGTTTTTT. This sequence encodes CASSDRGNEKLFF.

V is TRBV28 and J is TRBJ2-1; TRBD1 aligns across 8 bases. J lost 6 bases, V lost 6 bases, and 1 base had no gene match. This CDR3 has 12 residues. The germline CDR1 and CDR2 sequences are MDHEN and SYDVKM. CDR3 DNA sequence: TGTGCCAGCAGCGACAGGGGCAATGAGCAGTTCTTC. It translates to CASSDRGNEQFF.

The V gene is TRBV9, the J gene TRBJ2-6; D may be TRBD2 (5 bases). Deletions cut 4 bases from V and 0 bases from J, with 17 bases between. Germline values: CDR1 SGDLS, CDR2 YYNGEE. The CDR3 extends over 18 amino acids. CDR3: CASSSRAGGVSGANVLTF. The CDR3 DNA is TGTGCCAGCAGCTCGCGGGCAGGCGGCGTCTCTGGGGCCAACGTCCTGACTTTC.